Listed below are T cell receptor beta chains from one sample, sequenced in a study of cytomegalovirus exposure and HLA in healthy donors. The data were produced by immunoSEQ multiplex PCR, yet TCRdb's version contains in-frame clones alone and is incomplete. The top ten hold about 7.9% of the sample, which has roughly 120,000 clones, around 73% seen once. Source material: PBMCs. The origin of the receptors is a woman in her thirties or forties in good health and CMV-seropositive. CDR3s leave out the opening cysteine and the closing phenylalanine or tryptophan. A D gene is named only where the DNA matches it firmly.

v_call: TRBV5-1; d_call: TRBD1; cdr3_length: 14; cdr3_aa: ASSSETGGSWETQY
v_call: TRBV7-2; d_call: NA; cdr3_length: 17; cdr3_aa: ASSPQSRPGSSYNSPLH
v_call: TRBV5-1; d_call: TRBD1; cdr3_length: 12; cdr3_aa: ASSFQGDRYEQY
v_call: TRBV7-8; d_call: NA; cdr3_length: 13; cdr3_aa: ASSPPGENSQPQH
v_call: TRBV7-9; d_call: TRBD2; cdr3_length: 16; cdr3_aa: ASSPRGTSGGGRETQY
v_call: TRBV20-1; d_call: NA; cdr3_length: 9; cdr3_aa: SAGGRDIQY
v_call: TRBV5-1; d_call: TRBD1; cdr3_length: 13; cdr3_aa: ASSLSRRGLSEQY
v_call: TRBV7-2; d_call: TRBD2; cdr3_length: 14; cdr3_aa: ASSKSGGAMQDTQY
v_call: TRBV5-4; d_call: NA; cdr3_length: 11; cdr3_aa: ASSAGGNTEAF
v_call: TRBV14; d_call: TRBD1; cdr3_length: 13; cdr3_aa: ASSQVYPGGLEAF
v_call: TRBV7-2; d_call: NA; cdr3_length: 12; cdr3_aa: ASSLGYRDNEQF
v_call: TRBV10-3; d_call: TRBD2; cdr3_length: 13; cdr3_aa: AISESASGGETQY
v_call: TRBV5-4; d_call: NA; cdr3_length: 10; cdr3_aa: ASSSPGGGYT
v_call: TRBV6-1; d_call: NA; cdr3_length: 14; cdr3_aa: ASSEEDSPFYNEQF
v_call: TRBV5-1; d_call: TRBD1; cdr3_length: 12; cdr3_aa: ASRTGQGDSPLH
v_call: TRBV12-5; d_call: NA; cdr3_length: 14; cdr3_aa: ASGLGPFQGNQPQH
v_call: TRBV25-1; d_call: TRBD1; cdr3_length: 13; cdr3_aa: ASSEDRGQNQPQH
v_call: TRBV6-1; d_call: NA; cdr3_length: 12; cdr3_aa: ASSEPQQRGTQY
v_call: TRBV29-1; d_call: NA; cdr3_length: 13; cdr3_aa: SVREDSTMNTEAF
v_call: TRBV6-1; d_call: NA; cdr3_length: 10; cdr3_aa: ASSIGAVEAF
v_call: TRBV7-2; d_call: TRBD1; cdr3_length: 12; cdr3_aa: ASSLLTGAYGYT
v_call: TRBV29-1; d_call: NA; cdr3_length: 11; cdr3_aa: SVYGTQNTEAF
v_call: TRBV7-9; d_call: NA; cdr3_length: 11; cdr3_aa: ASSKPHTDTQY
v_call: TRBV9; d_call: TRBD1; cdr3_length: 13; cdr3_aa: ASSREGQSYNEQF
v_call: TRBV4-3; d_call: NA; cdr3_length: 15; cdr3_aa: ASSQDVREGGDTEAF
v_call: TRBV4-3; d_call: NA; cdr3_length: 14; cdr3_aa: ASSQDSGDGNSPLH
v_call: TRBV4-1; d_call: NA; cdr3_length: 13; cdr3_aa: ASSQDGRGEMELF
v_call: TRBV7-3; d_call: TRBD1; cdr3_length: 13; cdr3_aa: ASSLDRGGYNEQF
v_call: TRBV11-2; d_call: NA; cdr3_length: 13; cdr3_aa: ASSPWTRSYNEQF
v_call: TRBV29-1; d_call: NA; cdr3_length: 9; cdr3_aa: SVEDRGEQY
v_call: TRBV9; d_call: TRBD1; cdr3_length: 11; cdr3_aa: ASSETDRGGYT
v_call: TRBV2; d_call: TRBD2; cdr3_length: 13; cdr3_aa: ASKLGTNNAETQY
v_call: TRBV6-4; d_call: NA; cdr3_length: 13; cdr3_aa: ASRPPRGGNYGYT
v_call: TRBV7-2; d_call: TRBD1; cdr3_length: 12; cdr3_aa: ASSPTGGRNTIY
v_call: TRBV9; d_call: TRBD2; cdr3_length: 12; cdr3_aa: ASSVAGEPDTQY
v_call: TRBV29-1; d_call: TRBD1; cdr3_length: 13; cdr3_aa: SVDGGGAVNYGYT
v_call: TRBV5-8; d_call: NA; cdr3_length: 11; cdr3_aa: ASSFNQGAGYT
v_call: TRBV4-3; d_call: NA; cdr3_length: 13; cdr3_aa: ASSQDWRGNQPQH
v_call: TRBV5-1; d_call: TRBD2; cdr3_length: 14; cdr3_aa: ASAISGGALGETQY
v_call: TRBV10-3; d_call: NA; cdr3_length: 10; cdr3_aa: AISEGQTEAF
v_call: TRBV6-6; d_call: NA; cdr3_length: 13; cdr3_aa: ASRLRRQMNTEAF
v_call: TRBV6-4; d_call: TRBD2; cdr3_length: 15; cdr3_aa: ASSDNWASGGRNEQF
v_call: TRBV7-3; d_call: TRBD1; cdr3_length: 13; cdr3_aa: ASSLTGTGGTEAF
v_call: TRBV5-1; d_call: TRBD2; cdr3_length: 13; cdr3_aa: ASSFLAGGQETQY
v_call: TRBV13; d_call: TRBD1; cdr3_length: 12; cdr3_aa: ASSWGQINYGYT
v_call: TRBV2; d_call: NA; cdr3_length: 13; cdr3_aa: ATSDSRSGANVLT
v_call: TRBV9; d_call: NA; cdr3_length: 12; cdr3_aa: ASSARHETQPQH